This note documents a single T cell receptor beta chain sequence. The target antigen is unknown. With a J-beta primer mix and a sample-barcoded 5' primer, a second PCR ran roughly 7 to 11 cycles. MiXCR was run by TCRdb on the 5' RACE reads, yielding one entry per CDR3 protein. Here the sample spans roughly 1,100,000 distinct CDR3 sequences, approximately 26% being singletons. These data are taken from a study of blood T cells in healthy people across ages. Overall study context: Template switching picked up about one barcoded beta molecule for each two T cells.

Per germline, CDR1 MDHEN and CDR2 SYDVKM. This CDR3 contains 15 residues. Trimming cost V 2 bases and J 4 bases, with 14 bases left between them. Study-wide findings and caveats: With unsorted PBMCs, a conclusive comparison of naive versus antigen-experienced cells was not possible. Measured against age, TCR beta diversity per million T cells decreased in a roughly linear manner.

This same sample was also taken into another study, of T cells of mothers and their children.

The V call is TRBV28, the J call TRBJ1-2, with a tentative D call TRBD1 (6 bases). The source of this sequence is a girl between 2 and 10 years old in good health. Source material: blood. This chain's CDR3 is CASSLTSGEGYGYTF. The CDR3 DNA follows: TGTGCCAGCAGTTTAACATCAGGGGAGGGCTATGGCTACACCTTC.